A single sample is the source of the 2 T cell receptor beta chains below, sequenced in a study of blood T cell repertoires in COVID-19 (dated by TCRdb to the early 2020s). Library preparation employed the immunoSEQ multiplex PCR assay. The immuneACCESS repertoire file appears here via TCRdb, limited to in-frame rearrangements. These files lack a portion of the clones; in checked studies, under half of the deficit traces to unresolved V genes, and the cause of the others is not known. In all, the sample holds more than 40,000 clones, and about nine tenths of those were seen once. Under 6.5% of the sample belongs to the ten largest clones. The sequenced material came from peripheral blood. These receptors were collected from a man between 65 and 85 years old with acute or convalescent COVID-19.

DNA for the CDR3: TGTGCCAGCAGTGACCCTGGACAGGTAGTATATGGCTACACCTTC. Its protein product is CASSDPGQVVYGYTF. The V and J genes are TRBV6-1 and TRBJ1-2; the match to TRBD1 covers 7 bases. The CDR3 is 15 amino acids. CDR1 and CDR2 from the germline V gene are MNHNS and SASEGT. V trimming: 3 bases; J trimming: 5 bases; junction bases outside the gene matches: 9.

This clone was seen only once. The CDR3 loop is CASSYRDRGHYEQYF. In DNA, the CDR3 is TGTGCCAGCAGTTACCGGGACAGGGGGCACTACGAGCAGTACTTC. The rearrangement links TRBV6-5 to TRBJ2-7; 12 nucleotides match TRBD1. The CDR3 loop spans 15 amino acids. Germline values: CDR1 MNHEY, CDR2 SVGAGI. The V gene end was trimmed by 2 bases and the J gene end by 3 bases; junction bases not matched to a gene: 2.